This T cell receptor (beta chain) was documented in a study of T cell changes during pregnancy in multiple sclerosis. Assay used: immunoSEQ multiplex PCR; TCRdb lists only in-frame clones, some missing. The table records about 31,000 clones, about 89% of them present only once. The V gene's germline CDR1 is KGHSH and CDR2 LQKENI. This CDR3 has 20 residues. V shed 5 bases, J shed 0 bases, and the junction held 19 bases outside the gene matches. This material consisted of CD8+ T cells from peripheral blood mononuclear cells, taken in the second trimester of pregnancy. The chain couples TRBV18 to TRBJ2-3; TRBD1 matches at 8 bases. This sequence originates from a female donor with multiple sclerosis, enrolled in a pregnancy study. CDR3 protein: CASSSPEGTGTSSSTDTQYF. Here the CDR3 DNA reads TGTGCCAGCTCATCTCCCGAAGGGACAGGTACCTCCTCTAGCACAGATACGCAGTATTTT.